This TCR beta chain originates from a study of T cell changes during pregnancy in multiple sclerosis. This table comes from immunoSEQ multiplex PCR, and its TCRdb copy is limited to in-frame clones, with some not included. In the table there are approximately 82,000 clones, about 89% of which are singletons. This clone was seen just once. Trimming stripped 0 bases from V and 4 bases from J, with 13 bases between. The CDR3 totals 15 residues. The germline V gene has CDR1 SNHLY and CDR2 FYNNEI. This sequence joins TRBV2 and TRBJ2-7, with TRBD1 as a possible D gene (6 bases). The sequence derives from a female donor with multiple sclerosis, enrolled in a pregnancy study. Sequencing used CD4+ T cells from peripheral blood mononuclear cells, obtained in the second trimester of pregnancy. CDR3 sequence reads: CASSEAAWGLYEQYF. The CDR3 DNA reads as TGTGCCAGCAGTGAAGCCGCGTGGGGGCTGTACGAGCAGTACTTC. The entire variable domain, with the rest obtained from reference TRBV2 and TRBJ2-7, is as follows: EPEVTQTPSHQVTQMGQEVILRCVPISNHLYFYWYRQILGQKVEFLVSFYNNEISEKSEIFDDQFSVERPDGSNFTLKIRSTKLEDSAMYFCASSEAAWGLYEQYFGPGTRLTVT.